This TCR beta chain was found in a study of T cell clones after liver transplantation. Trimming cost V 4 bases and J 0 bases, with 13 bases left between them. Germline-derived CDR1 and CDR2 are MNHEY and SVGAGI. The CDR3 has 16 amino acids. Method: immunoSEQ multiplex PCR; TCRdb's copy keeps in-frame clones and lacks some. The data hold some 6,100 clones, with 79% observed a single time. The receptor was isolated from a human patient who received a liver transplant. These T cells may partly come from the graft donor. The sample was CD8+ T cells from blood, taken 24 months after liver transplant. The V call is TRBV6-5, the J call TRBJ2-1; TRBD2 might be the D (5 bases). The DNA for the CDR3 is TGTGCCAGCAGTTCCAATCGAGGGAGCTCCTACAATGAGCAGTTCTTC. It encodes CASSSNRGSSYNEQFF.